Presented here are 5 T cell receptor beta chains from one specimen sequenced in a study of cytomegalovirus exposure and HLA in healthy donors. Primers included in the PCR were 60 Vbeta and 13 Jbeta primers. TCRdb keeps only in-frame clones here, not all; method: immunoSEQ multiplex PCR. The repertoire holds 75,000 to 80,000 clones, with over 70% as singletons. The sequencing input was PBMCs. Source of these receptors: a man aged 35-49 years in good health and CMV-seronegative.

This clone occurred once. This sequence joins TRBV2 and TRBJ2-1; TRBD2 might be the D (6 bases). V was trimmed by 10 bases and J by 7 bases, leaving 14 bases between them. CDR1 and CDR2 from the germline V gene are SNHLY and FYNNEI. The CDR3 is 12 amino acids. The CDR3, as DNA: TGTGCCACCAAAGGCGGGAAGAATGAGCAGTTCTTC. Residues: CATKGGKNEQFF.

J is TRBJ2-7 and V is TRBV27; maybe TRBD2 (6 bases). CDR1 MNHEY and CDR2 SMNVEV come from the germline V gene (reference sequence). The germline V and J ends were trimmed by 3 bases and 2 bases, with 14 bases remaining between them. The CDR3 consists of 15 residues. The CDR3 DNA is TGTGCCAGCAGTTTTGGTTCCCTAGCGACCTACGAGCAGTACTTC. Residues: CASSFGSLATYEQYF.

This sequence joins TRBV11-2 and TRBJ1-3; 7 bases agree with TRBD1. V trimming: 6 bases; J trimming: 2 bases; junction bases outside the gene matches: 4. Germline-derived CDR1 and CDR2 are SGHAT and FQNNGV. The CDR3 has 14 amino acids. The CDR3 reads CASRGGAAGNTIYF. CDR3 coding DNA: TGTGCCAGCAGAGGGGGCGCCGCTGGAAACACCATATATTTT.

The chain links TRBV5-1 to TRBJ2-2, with 9 bases fitting TRBD1. The V segment lost 8 bases and the J segment 7 bases; nucleotides outside the gene matches: 6. Per germline, CDR1 SGHRS and CDR2 YFSETQ. The CDR3 has 13 amino acids. The CDR3 loop is CASSRQGVGELFF. The CDR3 DNA reads as TGCGCCAGTTCTCGACAGGGGGTCGGGGAGCTGTTTTTT. The variable domain in full, with the rest retrieved from reference TRBV5-1 and TRBJ2-2, is KAGVTQTPRYLIKTRGQQVTLSCSPISGHRSVSWYQQTPGQGLQFLFEYFSETQRNKGNFPGRFSGRQFSNSRSEMNVSTLELGDSALYLCASSRQGVGELFFGEGSRLTVL.

The chain employs TRBV9 and TRBJ2-1; TRBD1 aligns across 9 bases. Germline CDR1 is SGDLS and CDR2 is YYNGEE. V trimming: 4 bases; J trimming: 5 bases; junction bases outside the gene matches: 7. This CDR3 region has 15 residues. The CDR3 sequence is CASSPTTGGHNEQFF. The CDR3 DNA is TGTGCCAGCAGCCCGACGACAGGGGGACACAATGAGCAGTTCTTC.